This record looks at one T cell receptor (beta chain) sequence and its context. The record originates from a study of blood T cell repertoires in COVID-19. Study-level background: T cells, B-cell-depleted T cells, or PBMCs provided the cDNA or gDNA that served as material.

Sequencing used immunoSEQ multiplex PCR; TCRdb keeps in-frame clones, though not all of them. The table lists about 190,000 clones, nearly 90% of them singletons. Germline CDR1 reads KGHDR; CDR2 reads SFDVKD. V gave up 6 bases and J gave up 4 bases; unmatched junction bases: 14. This CDR3 is built from 20 residues. The clonotype was recovered from a woman aged 35 to 49 who had recovered from COVID-19. The chain couples TRBV24-1 to TRBJ2-2, with 15 nucleotides matching TRBD2. Sample: peripheral blood. The CDR3 bases are TGTGCCACCAGTCTGGGACTAGCGGGAGGCCACTACTTGGGCACCGGGGAGCTGTTTTTT. Its protein is CATSLGLAGGHYLGTGELFF.